The rows below give T cell receptor beta chains drawn from one sample of a study of T cell changes during pregnancy in multiple sclerosis. Produced via immunoSEQ multiplex PCR; TCRdb's table is partial and in-frame only. The sample lists around 69,000 clones; around nine tenths were seen once. Sample: peripheral blood, taken in the third trimester of pregnancy. These receptors originate from a female donor with multiple sclerosis, enrolled in a pregnancy study. Each CDR3 is given with its conserved first and last residue. Each record gives: V gene, J gene, CDR3 protein.

V: TRBV7-9
J: TRBJ2-7
CDR3: CASGPTGGSGQYF

V: TRBV11-2
J: TRBJ2-5
CDR3: CASSRLAGTETQYF

V: TRBV9
J: TRBJ2-1
CDR3: CASSVDREQFF

V: TRBV19
J: TRBJ2-7
CDR3: CASSMGRKVHEQYF

V: TRBV6-1
J: TRBJ2-1
CDR3: CASSEDRYNEQFF

V: TRBV11-2
J: TRBJ2-5
CDR3: CASSLLAGIQETQYF

V: TRBV19
J: TRBJ2-5
CDR3: CASSPLAGGPETQYF

V: TRBV6-1
J: TRBJ1-5
CDR3: CASNALTGAYDPQHF

V: TRBV5-1
J: TRBJ2-7
CDR3: CASSPGGRSPEEQYF

V: TRBV7-3
J: TRBJ2-2
CDR3: CASSSEGVTGELFF